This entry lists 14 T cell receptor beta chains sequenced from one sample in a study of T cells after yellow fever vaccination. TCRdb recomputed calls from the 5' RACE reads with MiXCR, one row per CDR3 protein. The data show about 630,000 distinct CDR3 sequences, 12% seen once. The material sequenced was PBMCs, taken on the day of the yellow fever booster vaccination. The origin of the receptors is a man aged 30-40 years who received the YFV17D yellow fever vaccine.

CDR3 nucleotides: TGTGCCAGCAGCTTCGTCTACAAGACTAGCGGAGACACAGATACGCAGTATTTT. Translated: CASSFVYKTSGDTDTQYF. The chain employs TRBV11-2 and TRBJ2-3; the match to TRBD2 covers 9 bases. The CDR3 contains 18 residues. V gave up 3 bases and J gave up 2 bases; unmatched junction bases: 12. CDR1 is SGHAT, CDR2 FQNNGV, per germline.

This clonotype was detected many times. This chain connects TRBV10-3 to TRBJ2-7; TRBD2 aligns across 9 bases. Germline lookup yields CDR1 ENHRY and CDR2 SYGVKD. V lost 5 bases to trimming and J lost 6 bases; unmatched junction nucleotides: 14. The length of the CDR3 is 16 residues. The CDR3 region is CAISPGRASGMVEQYF. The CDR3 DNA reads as TGTGCCATCAGTCCGGGTAGGGCTAGCGGGATGGTCGAGCAGTACTTC.

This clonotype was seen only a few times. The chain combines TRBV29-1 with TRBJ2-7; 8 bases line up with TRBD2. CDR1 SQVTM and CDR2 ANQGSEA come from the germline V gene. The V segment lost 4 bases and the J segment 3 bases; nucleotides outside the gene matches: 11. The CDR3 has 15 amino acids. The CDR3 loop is CSVGRGSGRNYEQYF. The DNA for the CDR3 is TGCAGCGTTGGGAGGGGGAGCGGGAGAAACTACGAGCAGTACTTC.

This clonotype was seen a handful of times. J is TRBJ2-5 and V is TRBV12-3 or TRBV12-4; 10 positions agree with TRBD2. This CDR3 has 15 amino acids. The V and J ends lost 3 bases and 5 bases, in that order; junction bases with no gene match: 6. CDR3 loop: CASSLSLAGVETQYF. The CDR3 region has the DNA TGTGCCAGCAGTTTGTCTCTAGCGGGAGTGGAGACCCAGTACTTC.

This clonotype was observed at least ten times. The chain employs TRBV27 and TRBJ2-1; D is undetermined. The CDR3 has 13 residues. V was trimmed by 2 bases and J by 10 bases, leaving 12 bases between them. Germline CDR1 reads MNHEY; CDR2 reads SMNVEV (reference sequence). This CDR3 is CASSLRFGVEQFF. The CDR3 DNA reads TGTGCCAGCAGTTTACGATTCGGAGTAGAGCAGTTCTTC.

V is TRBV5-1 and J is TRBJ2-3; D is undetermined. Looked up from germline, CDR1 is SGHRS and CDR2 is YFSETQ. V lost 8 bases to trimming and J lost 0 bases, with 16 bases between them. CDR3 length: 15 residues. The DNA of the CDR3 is TGCGCCAGTTCCCTGGGCAGTCCTAGCACAGATACGCAGTATTTT. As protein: CASSLGSPSTDTQYF.

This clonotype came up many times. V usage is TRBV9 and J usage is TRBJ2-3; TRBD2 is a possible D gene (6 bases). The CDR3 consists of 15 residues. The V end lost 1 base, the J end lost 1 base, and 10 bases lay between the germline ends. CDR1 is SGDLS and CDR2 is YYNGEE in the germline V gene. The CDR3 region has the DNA TGTGCCAGCAGCGTACGACTAGGTGGCACAGATACGCAGTATTTT. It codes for CASSVRLGGTDTQYF.

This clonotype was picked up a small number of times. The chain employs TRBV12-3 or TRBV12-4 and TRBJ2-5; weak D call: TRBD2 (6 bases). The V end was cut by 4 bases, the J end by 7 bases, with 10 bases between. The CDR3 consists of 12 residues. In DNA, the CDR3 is TGTGCCAGCAGTTGGGGGGATGGGACCCAGTACTTC. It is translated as CASSWGDGTQYF.

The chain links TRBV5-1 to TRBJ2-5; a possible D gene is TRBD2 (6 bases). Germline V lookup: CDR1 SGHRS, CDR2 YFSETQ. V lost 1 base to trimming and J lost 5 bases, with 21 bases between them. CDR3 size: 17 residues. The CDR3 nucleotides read TGCGCCAGCAGCTTGCTTGTCGGGACTGGCGGGCGCGAGACCCAGTACTTC. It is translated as CASSLLVGTGGRETQYF.

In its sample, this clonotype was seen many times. The CDR3 DNA reads as TGTGCCAGCAGTGTCTGGGGACTAGCGGGAGTGGTAGATACGCAGTATTTT. Residues: CASSVWGLAGVVDTQYF. This chain uses TRBV25-1 with TRBJ2-3; TRBD2 matches 14 bases. The germline V gene encodes CDR1 MGHDK and CDR2 SYGVNS. The CDR3 consists of 17 residues. V lost 4 bases, J lost 5 bases, and 8 bases stayed unmatched.

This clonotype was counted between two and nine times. This chain's CDR3 is CSASGNQETQYF. The CDR3 DNA sequence: TGCAGTGCTAGTGGAAACCAAGAGACCCAGTACTTC. The chain employs TRBV20-1 and TRBJ2-5; D gene unclear. This CDR3 region has 12 residues. V shed 3 bases and J shed 0 bases, with 5 bases lying between them. Germline values: CDR1 DFQATT, CDR2 SNEGSKA (reference sequence).

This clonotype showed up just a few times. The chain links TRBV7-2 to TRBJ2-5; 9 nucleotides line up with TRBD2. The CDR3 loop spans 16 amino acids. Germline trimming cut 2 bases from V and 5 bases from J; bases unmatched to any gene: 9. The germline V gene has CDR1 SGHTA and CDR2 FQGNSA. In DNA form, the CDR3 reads TGTGCCAGCAGCTTATTAGGCGGGAGGGCCGTTGAGACCCAGTACTTC. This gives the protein CASSLLGGRAVETQYF.

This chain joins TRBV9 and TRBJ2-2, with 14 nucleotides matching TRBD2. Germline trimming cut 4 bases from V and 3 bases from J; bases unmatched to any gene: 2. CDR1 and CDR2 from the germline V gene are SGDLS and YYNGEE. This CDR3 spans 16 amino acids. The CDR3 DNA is TGTGCCAGCAGCCTGACTAGCGGGAGGGACACCGGGGAGCTGTTTTTT. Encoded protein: CASSLTSGRDTGELFF.

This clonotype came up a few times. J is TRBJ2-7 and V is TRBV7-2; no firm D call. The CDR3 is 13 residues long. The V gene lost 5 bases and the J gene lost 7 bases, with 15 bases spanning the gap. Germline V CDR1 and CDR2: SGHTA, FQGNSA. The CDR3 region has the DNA TGTGCCAGCAGCCCGACCTCTTACGTAGAGCAGTACTTC. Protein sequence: CASSPTSYVEQYF.